The present TCR beta chain was sequenced within a study of CD4 T cells in relation to SARS-CoV-2 and coronaviruses. On the study more broadly: TCR beta CDR3s were sequenced after roughly nine-day antigen culture of PBMCs.

A note on this clone: Its antigen remains unidentified.

The V gene's germline CDR1 is KGHSH and CDR2 LQKENI. This CDR3 is built from 12 residues. Trimming took 3 bases from V and 5 from J, leaving 7 bases between them. Using immunoSEQ multiplex PCR, the repertoire was profiled, and TCRdb retains in-frame clones only, with some absent. Of more than 20,000 clones detected, roughly 76% appear once; the ten largest clones hold about 10%. Study-level results: Roughly 65% of donors had memory CD4+ clonotypes crossrecognizing SARS-CoV-2 and common cold coronavirus spike.

CD4+ T cells from unexposed donors were obtained before the COVID-19 pandemic (2011-2018). CD4+ T cells were isolated from the cells after nine to eleven days of culture. As cell numbers allowed, unexposed-donor CD4+ T cells faced SARS-CoV-2 S/N and four cold-coronavirus spikes. PBMCs were plated at two million per well in IL-2-containing medium. The sequencing sample was made of CD4+ T cells from PBMCs, cultured in vitro. This receptor was identified in a human donor in good health. The chain carries TRBV18 and TRBJ2-5, with unresolved D. The chain's CDR3 is CASSPGGETQYF. CDR3 DNA sequence: TGTGCCAGCTCACCTGGTGGCGAGACCCAGTACTTC.